A selection of T cell receptor beta chains follows, all from one sample in a study of cytomegalovirus exposure and HLA in healthy donors. The assay was immunoSEQ multiplex PCR, and TCRdb's table has in-frame clones only and misses some. The sample records 57,000 or so clones, roughly 96% being singletons. Sequencing was done on a sample of PBMCs. The receptors stem from a man aged 18 to 35 in good health and CMV-seronegative. Each CDR3 is given with its conserved first and last residue. The order of the fields is V gene, clone size, J gene, D gene, CDR3 DNA, CDR3 protein. A D gene is named only where the DNA matches it firmly. Only part of the rows carry a size: once, few, many, or a class if the clone is expanded.

>TRBV9|-|TRBJ2-1|-
TGTGCCAGCAGCGTAGGGCCTCTAGCGAATGAGCAGTTCTTC
CASSVGPLANEQFF
>TRBV11-2|-|TRBJ2-7|TRBD1
TGTGCCAGCAGCTCGAGACAGGGTCGGGACGAGCAGTACTTC
CASSSRQGRDEQYF
>TRBV9|-|TRBJ2-1|TRBD2
TGTGCCAGCAGCGTATCAGGGACTAGTATGTACAATGAGCAGTTCTTC
CASSVSGTSMYNEQFF
>TRBV28|-|TRBJ2-1|TRBD2
TGTGCCAGCAGTTCGAGAGCGGGAGGTAAAAATGAGCAGTTCTTC
CASSSRAGGKNEQFF
>TRBV11-2|-|TRBJ2-7|TRBD1
TGTGCCAGCAGCCGGGACAGGGGCTCCCCCGAGCAGTACTTC
CASSRDRGSPEQYF
>TRBV7-2|-|TRBJ1-5|TRBD1
TGTGCCAGCAGCTTGGAGGACAGGGTTGGCAATCAGCCCCAGCATTTT
CASSLEDRVGNQPQHF
>TRBV5-6|-|TRBJ2-7|TRBD1
TGTGCCAGCAGCTTGGGACAGGGACGGACCTACGAGCAGTACTTC
CASSLGQGRTYEQYF
>TRBV11-2|-|TRBJ1-1|-
TGTGCCAGCAGCTCCTACCTGACAGGAGAAGCTTTCTTT
CASSSYLTGEAFF
>TRBV5-1|-|TRBJ2-5|TRBD1
TGCGCCAGCAGCTTGGGACAGGGGGAGACCCAGTACTTC
CASSLGQGETQYF
>TRBV5-1|-|TRBJ1-1|-
TGCGCCAGCAGCTTGAGCGGAGAGAACACTGAAGCTTTCTTT
CASSLSGENTEAFF
>TRBV4-1|once|TRBJ2-3|-
TGCGCCAGCAGCCAAGAGGGTTGGACAGCCACAGATACGCAGTATTTT
CASSQEGWTATDTQYF
>TRBV2|-|TRBJ2-7|TRBD2
TGTGCCAGCAGTGAAGCTTTCCTAGCGGGTAAGAACGAGCAGTACTTC
CASSEAFLAGKNEQYF
>TRBV4-3|-|TRBJ2-1|TRBD2
TGCGCCAGCAGCCAAGGGGGACTAGCGGGAGGCAATGAGCAGTTCTTC
CASSQGGLAGGNEQFF
>TRBV11-2|-|TRBJ2-1|TRBD2
TGTGCCAGCAGCTTAGGTGGACTAGCGGCGTACAATGAGCAGTTCTTC
CASSLGGLAAYNEQFF
>TRBV5-1|-|TRBJ2-7|-
TGCGCCAGCAGCTCACCGGGTGGCGAGCAGTACTTC
CASSSPGGEQYF
>TRBV28|-|TRBJ2-5|-
TGTGCCAGCAGTTTAATCCCGGGACCATTGGGAGGGACCCAGTACTTC
CASSLIPGPLGGTQYF
>TRBV7-6|-|TRBJ2-2|-
TGTGCCAGCAGCCCTCTCCAAGCGGTCGGGGAGCTGTTTTTT
CASSPLQAVGELFF
>TRBV4-3|-|TRBJ1-2|-
TGCGCCAGCAGCCATGAACAGGGTGGGTCGGCTGGCTACACCTTC
CASSHEQGGSAGYTF
>TRBV7-9|-|TRBJ2-3|-
TGTGCCAGTTCGCGGGTTATCCCCGCAGATACGCAGTATTTT
CASSRVIPADTQYF
>TRBV10-3|-|TRBJ2-3|-
TGTGCCATCAGTGAGCAGCGAGATACGCAGTATTTT
CAISEQRDTQYF
>TRBV30|-|TRBJ2-1|TRBD2
TGTGCCTGCCTGAGTTGGGCGACTAGCGGAGACCCCTACAATGAGCAGTTCTTC
CACLSWATSGDPYNEQFF
>TRBV27|-|TRBJ1-2|TRBD1
TGTGCCAGCGGAATAGGGACAGGGCTCGTCTATGGCTACACCTTC
CASGIGTGLVYGYTF
>TRBV28|-|TRBJ1-5|TRBD1
TGTGCCAGCACCCGCGGACAGGGGGCATATCCCCAGCATTTT
CASTRGQGAYPQHF
>TRBV10-2|-|TRBJ2-4|TRBD2
TGCGCCAGCAGTGAGTTAGGACTAGCGGGAGTAATTAACATTCAGTACTTC
CASSELGLAGVINIQYF
>TRBV27|-|TRBJ2-5|TRBD1
TGTGCCAGCAAGGGACAGAACCAAGAGACCCAGTACTTC
CASKGQNQETQYF
>TRBV19|-|TRBJ2-3|TRBD1
TGTGCCAGTAGTAGGGACAGGGTTTCAGATACGCAGTATTTT
CASSRDRVSDTQYF
>TRBV29-1|-|TRBJ2-7|-
TGCAGCGTTGTACCCAGAGGTCCTCTCTCCTACGAGCAGTACTTC
CSVVPRGPLSYEQYF
>TRBV27|-|TRBJ1-2|-
TGTGCCAGCAGTTCCGGAGGAGACTATGGCTACACCTTC
CASSSGGDYGYTF
>TRBV15|-|TRBJ2-3|-
TGTGCCACAAGGGGTCCCGGCACAGATACGCAGTATTTT
CATRGPGTDTQYF